This TCR beta chain was obtained from a study of cytomegalovirus exposure and HLA in healthy donors. General study findings and limits: Later work showed greater clonal expansion in HLA-associated TCR beta chains than in equally common others. Indistinguishability led to the exclusion of some V segments, TRBV6-2 and TRBV6-3 included. The study flagged about 150 TCR beta chains as cytomegalovirus-associated.

The PCR was carried out with 60 Vbeta primers and 13 Jbeta primers. Clones were sequenced by immunoSEQ multiplex PCR, and TCRdb holds only the in-frame ones, with some missing. In the table there are some 100,000 clones, about four fifths of which are singletons. The CDR3 totals 17 residues. With 1 base clipped from V and 1 base from J, the junction kept 7 bases outside the gene matches. Per germline, CDR1 SGHVS and CDR2 FQNEAQ. For this clone: Its antigen is still unknown.

This TCR was recovered from a female donor in good health and CMV-seropositive. The sample comprised PBMCs. The V gene is TRBV7-8, the J gene TRBJ2-3, with TRBD2 identical over 8 bases. CDR3 amino acids: CASSLGVVLAGTDTQYF. The DNA for the CDR3 is TGTGCCAGCAGCTTAGGAGTAGTACTAGCGGGCACAGATACGCAGTATTTT.